The 21 T cell receptor beta chains below come from one sample, sequenced in a study of technical replicates of blood from four donors. Some clones are missing from TCRdb's copy, which holds only in-frame ones; the method was immunoSEQ multiplex PCR. This sample has about 56,000 clones, with more than 90% found just once. The sample comprised PBMCs. These receptors all come from a human donor in good health. Some clones in this sample may be carry-over from other donors' samples.

The V gene is TRBV11-3, the J gene TRBJ2-7; no clear D gene. CDR3 size: 14 residues. Germline V gene lookup returns CDR1 SGHNT and CDR2 YENEEA. V was pared by 1 base and J by 1 base, with 8 bases between. In nucleotides, the CDR3 is TGTGCCAGCAGCTTAGGAGGATCTTCCTACGAGCAGTACTTC. This translates into CASSLGGSSYEQYF.

This rearrangement joins TRBV6-5 to TRBJ1-2; TRBD1 matches at 8 bases. Germline trimming cut 6 bases from V and 0 bases from J; bases unmatched to any gene: 6. Germline V gene data show CDR1 as MNHEY and CDR2 as SVGAGI. CDR3 length: 15 residues. The CDR3 coding sequence is TGTGCCAGCAGAGACAGGGGATTAGCTAACTATGGCTACACCTTC. As protein: CASRDRGLANYGYTF.

The chain has TRBV18 and TRBJ1-1; 8 bases line up with TRBD1. The CDR3 is made up of 18 amino acids. Germline loops: CDR1 KGHSH, CDR2 LQKENI. V trimming: 3 bases; J trimming: 3 bases; junction bases outside the gene matches: 15. The CDR3 sequence is CASSPVTGRGRGDTEAFF. The CDR3, as DNA: TGTGCCAGCTCACCCGTAACGGGCAGGGGGCGCGGAGACACTGAAGCTTTCTTT.

This sequence joins TRBV6-1 and TRBJ2-1; 8 bases are shared with TRBD2. This CDR3 has 20 residues. The V gene end was trimmed by 2 bases and the J gene end by 4 bases; junction bases not matched to a gene: 19. CDR1 is MNHNS, CDR2 SASEGT, per germline. CDR3 bases: TGTGCCAGCAGTGAACCCGGGACTAGTAGCCCTCGTTTTTGGTACAATGAGCAGTTCTTC. It specifies CASSEPGTSSPRFWYNEQFF.

The V call is TRBV4-2, the J call TRBJ2-3, with 14 bases that match TRBD2. Germline V gene lookup returns CDR1 LGHNA and CDR2 YNFKEQ. The CDR3 is 17 residues long. Trimming at V came to 0 bases and at J to 6 bases, leaving 5 bases not matched to a gene. Here the CDR3 reads CASSQDLRLAGGDTQYF. CDR3 in DNA: TGTGCCAGCAGCCAAGACCTGAGACTAGCGGGGGGGGATACGCAGTATTTT.

This chain connects TRBV5-8 to TRBJ1-4; 9 nucleotides agree with TRBD1. The CDR3 length is 16 residues. Germline CDR1 and CDR2: SGHTS and YDEGEE. Trimming at V came to 4 bases and at J to 8 bases, leaving 12 bases not matched to a gene. Here the CDR3 DNA reads TGTGCCAGCAGCCCGGGACAGGGTGTAGGTGGCGAAAAACTGTTTTTT. Residues: CASSPGQGVGGEKLFF.

V gene TRBV10-3 combines with J gene TRBJ1-1, with TRBD1 identical over 7 bases. Germline assignment: CDR1 ENHRY and CDR2 SYGVKD. After removal of 3 bases from V and 5 bases from J, the junction contained 9 bases not matched to a gene. The CDR3 is made up of 15 amino acids. The CDR3 spells CAISELNRGGTEAFF. CDR3 in DNA: TGTGCCATCAGTGAATTAAACAGGGGAGGAACTGAAGCTTTCTTT.

This clone was seen a few times. V and J are TRBV7-8 and TRBJ1-2; 8 nucleotides align to TRBD1. The V segment lost 4 bases and the J segment 2 bases; nucleotides outside the gene matches: 3. The CDR3 is made up of 14 amino acids. Germline V lookup: CDR1 SGHVS, CDR2 FQNEAQ. The chain's CDR3 is CASSSRTGNYGYTF. In DNA, the CDR3 is TGTGCCAGCAGCTCACGGACAGGGAACTATGGCTACACCTTC.

In this sample, this clone turned up a few times. This chain joins TRBV14 and TRBJ2-7; D is perhaps TRBD1 (6 bases). Germline CDR1 and CDR2: SGHDN and FVKESK. The germline V and J ends were trimmed by 4 bases and 9 bases, with 16 bases remaining between them. This CDR3 has 13 amino acids. The CDR3: CASSLIRGSGQYF. The CDR3 coding sequence is TGTGCCAGCAGCCTAATCAGGGGTTCCGGGCAGTACTTC.

This chain uses TRBV18 with TRBJ1-2; 8 bases are shared with TRBD1. Looked up from germline, CDR1 is KGHSH and CDR2 is LQKENI. This CDR3 comprises 15 residues. V was pared by 5 bases and J by 6 bases, with 11 bases of the junction left unmatched. CDR3 sequence (DNA): TGTGCCAGCTCATCCCCCCCAGGGGGCGCAGATGGCTACACCTTC. The encoded protein is CASSSPPGGADGYTF.

The chain carries TRBV6-1 and TRBJ1-2; 9 bases are shared with TRBD1. Germline V gene sequence: CDR1 MNHNS, CDR2 SASEGT. The CDR3 length is 13 residues. Trimming took 11 bases from V and 3 from J; bases not matched to a gene: 7. CDR3 sequence reads: CAARQGGYYGYTF. CDR3 DNA: TGTGCCGCCCGACAGGGGGGGTACTATGGCTACACCTTC.

V and J are TRBV6-5 and TRBJ2-7, with 8 bases that match TRBD1. The junction had 9 bases not matched to a gene; V was cut back by 6 bases and J by 2 bases. The CDR3 is made up of 15 amino acids. Germline V gives CDR1 MNHEY, CDR2 SVGAGI. The CDR3 is CASRGVGTGPYEQYF. The CDR3 region has the DNA TGTGCCAGCAGGGGGGTGGGGACAGGACCCTACGAGCAGTACTTC.

The chain couples TRBV4-3 to TRBJ1-1, with TRBD1 as a possible D gene (6 bases). CDR3 length equals 16 residues. V lost 3 bases, J lost 1 base, and 15 bases lay in between. Germline assignment: CDR1 LGHNA and CDR2 YSLEER. CDR3 in DNA: TGCGCCAGCAGCCACATAGCGGGGGGGCCGAACACTGAAGCTTTCTTT. This codes for CASSHIAGGPNTEAFF.

This sequence joins TRBV19 and TRBJ2-2; unclear D gene. Germline V CDR1 and CDR2: LNHDA, SQIVND (reference sequence). Trimming removed 3 bases from V and 6 bases from J, with 11 bases in between. The CDR3 has 14 amino acids. The CDR3: CASSIGQTPGELFF. Here the CDR3 DNA reads TGTGCCAGTAGTATTGGGCAGACCCCCGGGGAGCTGTTTTTT.

This chain joins TRBV5-4 and TRBJ2-3, with 7 bases lining up with TRBD2. V lost 1 base and J lost 1; bases outside the gene matches: 3. CDR1 SGHNT and CDR2 YYREEE come from the germline V gene (reference sequence). The CDR3 consists of 15 residues. The CDR3 DNA follows: TGTGCCAGCAGCTTGACTAGCGAGCGCACAGATACGCAGTATTTT. Protein: CASSLTSERTDTQYF.

The chain has TRBV9 and TRBJ2-2, with 9 bases that match TRBD2. V shed 6 bases, J shed 6 bases, and the junction held 15 bases outside the gene matches. In germline, CDR1 is SGDLS, CDR2 YYNGEE. The CDR3 length is 17 residues. This CDR3 is CASIPGAGGPNAGELFF. The CDR3 nucleotides read TGTGCCAGCATCCCGGGGGCGGGAGGGCCAAATGCCGGGGAGCTGTTTTTT.

This chain uses TRBV27 with TRBJ2-2; 12 positions agree with TRBD2. The CDR3 consists of 15 residues. J gave up 4 bases and V 7 bases, and 4 bases lay outside the gene matches. Germline assignment: CDR1 MNHEY and CDR2 SMNVEV (reference sequence). This CDR3 reads CASTAGLAGTGELFF. The CDR3 DNA reads TGTGCCAGCACCGCGGGACTAGCGGGCACCGGGGAGCTGTTTTTT.

This rearrangement joins TRBV5-4 to TRBJ2-7, with D perhaps TRBD1 (6 bases). Trimming removed 4 bases at V and 10 bases at J, with 18 bases between. Germline loops: CDR1 SGHNT, CDR2 YYREEE (reference sequence). The CDR3 is 13 residues long. The CDR3 loop is CASSPVGGQRQYF. The CDR3 coding sequence is TGTGCCAGCAGCCCCGTAGGGGGACAACGACAGTACTTC. The whole variable domain, remainder taken from reference TRBV5-4 and TRBJ2-7, is ETGVTQSPTHLIKTRGQQVTLRCSSQSGHNTVSWYQQALGQGPQFIFQYYREEENGRGNFPPRFSGLQFPNYSSELNVNALELDDSALYLCASSPVGGQRQYFGPGTRLTVT.

The chain carries TRBV2 and TRBJ1-1; D may be TRBD1 (5 bases). This CDR3 is built from 14 residues. Germline V gene lookup returns CDR1 SNHLY and CDR2 FYNNEI. Trimming cost V 6 bases and J 6 bases, with 17 bases left between them. The CDR3 loop is CASRLLGGLSEAFF. The CDR3 bases are TGTGCCAGCAGGCTCCTGGGGGGGTTGTCTGAAGCTTTCTTT.

V gene TRBV15 combines with J gene TRBJ2-3; 7 bases agree with TRBD1. The CDR3 is 16 amino acids. With V trimmed by 1 base and J by 2 bases, 6 bases remained unmatched. The germline V gene has CDR1 LNHNV and CDR2 YYDKDF (reference sequence). CDR3: CATSRAGDSDTDTQYF. CDR3 sequence (DNA): TGTGCCACCAGCAGAGCCGGGGACAGCGACACAGATACGCAGTATTTT.

This sequence joins TRBV9 and TRBJ2-7; weak D call: TRBD2 (6 bases). V dropped 1 base and J dropped 6 bases, with 11 bases sitting between them. The germline V gene has CDR1 SGDLS and CDR2 YYNGEE. The length of the CDR3 is 13 residues. The CDR3: CASSVTSSGEQYF. CDR3 DNA sequence: TGTGCCAGCAGCGTAACTAGCTCGGGCGAGCAGTACTTC. Combining the CDR3 with reference TRBV9 and TRBJ2-7 gives the whole variable domain DSGVTQTPKHLITATGQRVTLRCSPRSGDLSVYWYQQSLDQGLQFLIQYYNGEERAKGNILERFSAQQFPDLHSELNLSSLELGDSALYFCASSVTSSGEQYFGPGTRLTVT.